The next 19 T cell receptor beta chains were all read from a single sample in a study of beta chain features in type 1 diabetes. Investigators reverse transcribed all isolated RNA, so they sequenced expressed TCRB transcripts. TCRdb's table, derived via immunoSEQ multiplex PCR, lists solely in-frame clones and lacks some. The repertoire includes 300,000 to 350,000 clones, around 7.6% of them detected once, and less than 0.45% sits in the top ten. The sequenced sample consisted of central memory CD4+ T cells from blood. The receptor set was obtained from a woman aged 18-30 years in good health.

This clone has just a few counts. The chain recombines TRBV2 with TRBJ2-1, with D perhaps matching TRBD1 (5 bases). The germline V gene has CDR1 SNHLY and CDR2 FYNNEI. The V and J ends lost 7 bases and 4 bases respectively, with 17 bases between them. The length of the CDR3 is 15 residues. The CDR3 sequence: CASKFLETDYNEQFF. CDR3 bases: TGTGCCAGCAAGTTCTTAGAGACAGATTACAATGAGCAGTTCTTC.

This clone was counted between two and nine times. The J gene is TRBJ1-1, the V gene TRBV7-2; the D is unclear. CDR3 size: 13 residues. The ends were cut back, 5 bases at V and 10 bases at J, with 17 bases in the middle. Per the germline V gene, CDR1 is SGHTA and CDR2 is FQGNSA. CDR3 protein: CASSRNLDGGAFF. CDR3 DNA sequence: TGTGCCAGCAGCCGCAACCTGGACGGAGGAGCTTTCTTT.

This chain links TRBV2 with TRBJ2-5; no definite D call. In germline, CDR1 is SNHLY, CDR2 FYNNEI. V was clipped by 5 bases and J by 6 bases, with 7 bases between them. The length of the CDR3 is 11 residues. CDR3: CASSTDQTQYF. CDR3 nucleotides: TGTGCCAGCAGTACTGATCAGACCCAGTACTTC.

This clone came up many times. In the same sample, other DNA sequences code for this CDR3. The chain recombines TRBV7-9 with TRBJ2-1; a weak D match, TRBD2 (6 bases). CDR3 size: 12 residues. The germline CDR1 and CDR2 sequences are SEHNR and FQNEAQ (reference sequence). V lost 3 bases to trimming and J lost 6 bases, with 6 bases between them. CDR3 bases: TGTGCCAGCAGCTTGGAGGGCAATGAGCAGTTCTTC. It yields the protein CASSLEGNEQFF.

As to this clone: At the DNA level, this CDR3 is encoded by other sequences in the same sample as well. This CDR3 is CASTGRPGRDEQYF. CDR3 nucleotides: TGCGCCAGCACTGGACGGCCCGGGAGGGACGAGCAGTACTTC. The chain combines TRBV5-1 with TRBJ2-7; 8 positions agree with TRBD2. Germline trimming cut 6 bases from V and 5 bases from J; bases unmatched to any gene: 10. The germline V gene has CDR1 SGHRS and CDR2 YFSETQ. This CDR3 spans 14 amino acids.

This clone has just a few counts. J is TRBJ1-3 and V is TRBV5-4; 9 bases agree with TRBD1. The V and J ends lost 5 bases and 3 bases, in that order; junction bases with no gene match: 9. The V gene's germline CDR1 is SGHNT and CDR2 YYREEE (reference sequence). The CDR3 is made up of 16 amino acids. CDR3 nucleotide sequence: TGTGCCAGCAGTTCCACCGGGACAGGGAGTGGAAACACCATATATTTT. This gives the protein CASSSTGTGSGNTIYF.

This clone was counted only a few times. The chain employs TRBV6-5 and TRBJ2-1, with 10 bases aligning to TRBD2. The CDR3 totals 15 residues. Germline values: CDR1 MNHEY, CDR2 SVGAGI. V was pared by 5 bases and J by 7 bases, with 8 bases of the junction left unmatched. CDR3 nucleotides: TGTGCCAGCAGTCCCGGGACTAGCGTGGGGAATGAGCAGTTCTTC. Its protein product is CASSPGTSVGNEQFF.

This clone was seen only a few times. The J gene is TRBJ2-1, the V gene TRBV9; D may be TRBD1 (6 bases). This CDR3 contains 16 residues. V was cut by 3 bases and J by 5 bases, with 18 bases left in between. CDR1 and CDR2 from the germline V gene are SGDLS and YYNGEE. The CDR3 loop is CASSARTAVRNNEQFF. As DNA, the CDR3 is TGTGCCAGCAGCGCGCGGACAGCAGTGCGTAACAATGAGCAGTTCTTC.

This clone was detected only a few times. CDR3 in amino acids: CASSFRDRDYEQYF. Written as DNA, the CDR3 is TGTGCCAGCAGCTTTCGGGACAGGGACTACGAGCAGTACTTC. The chain is built from TRBV7-8 and TRBJ2-7, with 9 bases aligning to TRBD1. The CDR3 is 14 residues long. Trimming cost V 3 bases and J 3 bases; bases outside gene matches: 3. Germline V CDR1 and CDR2: SGHVS, FQNEAQ.

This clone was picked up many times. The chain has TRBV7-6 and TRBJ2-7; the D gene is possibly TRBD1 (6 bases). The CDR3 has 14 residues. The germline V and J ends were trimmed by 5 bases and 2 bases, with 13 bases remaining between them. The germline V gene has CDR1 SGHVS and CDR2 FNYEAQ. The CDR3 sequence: CASSRNRDTYEQYF. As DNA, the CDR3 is TGTGCCAGCAGCCGCAACCGGGACACCTACGAGCAGTACTTC.

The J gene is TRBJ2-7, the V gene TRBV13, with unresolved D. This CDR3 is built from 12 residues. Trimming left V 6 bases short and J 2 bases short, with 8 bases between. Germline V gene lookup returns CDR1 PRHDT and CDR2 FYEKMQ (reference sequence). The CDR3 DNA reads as TGTGCCAGCAGTGAGTCGCCCTACGAGCAGTACTTC. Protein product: CASSESPYEQYF.

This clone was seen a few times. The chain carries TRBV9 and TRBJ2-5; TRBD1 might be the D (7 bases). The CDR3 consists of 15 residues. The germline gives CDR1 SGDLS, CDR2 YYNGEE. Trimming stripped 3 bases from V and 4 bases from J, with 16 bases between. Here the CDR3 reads CASSAQQGRGETQYF. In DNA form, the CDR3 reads TGTGCCAGCAGCGCCCAACAGGGGCGGGGAGAGACCCAGTACTTC.

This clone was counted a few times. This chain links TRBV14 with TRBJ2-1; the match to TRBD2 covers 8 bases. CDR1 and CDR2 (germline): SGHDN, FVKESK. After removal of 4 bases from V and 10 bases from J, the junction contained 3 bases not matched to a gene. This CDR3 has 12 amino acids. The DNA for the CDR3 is TGTGCCAGCAGCCCAAAGCGGGGGGAGCAGTTCTTC. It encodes CASSPKRGEQFF.

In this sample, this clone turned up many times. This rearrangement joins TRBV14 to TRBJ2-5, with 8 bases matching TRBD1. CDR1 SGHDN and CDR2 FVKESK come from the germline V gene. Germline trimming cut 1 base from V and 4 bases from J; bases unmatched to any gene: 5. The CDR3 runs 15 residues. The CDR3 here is CASSQVRTGSETQYF. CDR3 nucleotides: TGTGCCAGCAGCCAAGTTCGGACAGGGTCAGAGACCCAGTACTTC.

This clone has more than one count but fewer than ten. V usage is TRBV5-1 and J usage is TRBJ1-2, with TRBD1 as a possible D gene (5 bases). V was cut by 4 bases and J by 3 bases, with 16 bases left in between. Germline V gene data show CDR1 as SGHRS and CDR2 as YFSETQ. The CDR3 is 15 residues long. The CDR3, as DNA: TGCGCCAGCAGCGTTGGGGGAACACGGGACTATGGCTACACCTTC. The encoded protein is CASSVGGTRDYGYTF.

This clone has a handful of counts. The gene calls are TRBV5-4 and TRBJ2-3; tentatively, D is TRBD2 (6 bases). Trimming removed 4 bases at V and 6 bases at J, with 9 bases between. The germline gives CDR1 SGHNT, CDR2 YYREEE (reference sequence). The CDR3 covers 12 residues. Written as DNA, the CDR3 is TGTGCCAGCAGCCCGGCGGGGGATACGCAGTATTTT. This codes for CASSPAGDTQYF.

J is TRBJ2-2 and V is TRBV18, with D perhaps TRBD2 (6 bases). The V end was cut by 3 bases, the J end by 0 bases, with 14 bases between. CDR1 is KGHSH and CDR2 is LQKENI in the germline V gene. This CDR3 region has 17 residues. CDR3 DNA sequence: TGTGCCAGCTCACCGTTGGGGGGTCTGCCGAACACCGGGGAGCTGTTTTTT. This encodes CASSPLGGLPNTGELFF. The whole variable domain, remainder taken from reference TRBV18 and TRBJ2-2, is NAGVMQNPRHLVRRRGQEARLRCSPMKGHSHVYWYRQLPEEGLKFMVYLQKENIIDESGMPKERFSAEFPKEGPSILRIQQVVRGDSAAYFCASSPLGGLPNTGELFFGEGSRLTVL.

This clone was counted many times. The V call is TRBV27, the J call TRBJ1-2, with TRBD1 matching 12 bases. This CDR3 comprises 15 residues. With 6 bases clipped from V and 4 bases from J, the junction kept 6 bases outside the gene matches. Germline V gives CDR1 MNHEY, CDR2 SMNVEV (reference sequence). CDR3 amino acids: CASSYKGQGAYGYTF. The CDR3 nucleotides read TGTGCCAGCAGCTATAAGGGACAGGGGGCCTATGGCTACACCTTC.

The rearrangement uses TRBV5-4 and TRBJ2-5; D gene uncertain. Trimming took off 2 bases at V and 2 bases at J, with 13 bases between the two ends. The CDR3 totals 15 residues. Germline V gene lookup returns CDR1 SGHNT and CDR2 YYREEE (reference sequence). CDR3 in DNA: TGTGCCAGCAGCTTTGGGGTGGGGAATCAAGAGACCCAGTACTTC. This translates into CASSFGVGNQETQYF.